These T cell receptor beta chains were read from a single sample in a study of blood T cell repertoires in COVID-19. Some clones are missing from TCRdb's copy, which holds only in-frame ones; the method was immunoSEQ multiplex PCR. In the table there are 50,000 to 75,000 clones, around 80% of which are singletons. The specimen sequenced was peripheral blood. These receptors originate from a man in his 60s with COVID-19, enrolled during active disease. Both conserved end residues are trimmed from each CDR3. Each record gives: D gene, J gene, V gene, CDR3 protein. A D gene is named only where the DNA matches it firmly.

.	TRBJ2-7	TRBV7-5	VRRDRPYEQY
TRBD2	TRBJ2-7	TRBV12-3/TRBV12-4	ASSLRELYEQY
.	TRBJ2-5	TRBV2	AIAGQQETQY
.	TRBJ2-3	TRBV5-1	ASSLTGTDTQY
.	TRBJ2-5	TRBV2	ASTWTAQETQY
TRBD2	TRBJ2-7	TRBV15	ATSREGGTYEQY
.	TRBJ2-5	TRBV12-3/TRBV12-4	ASSLTEGTQY
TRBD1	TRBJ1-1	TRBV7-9	ASSDGLRQGLTEAF
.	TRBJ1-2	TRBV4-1	ASSPQVFRRAYGYT
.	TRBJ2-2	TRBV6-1	ASSERHNTGELF
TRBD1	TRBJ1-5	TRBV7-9	ASSSDRGGQPQH
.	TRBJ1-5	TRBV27	ASRLQGVGQPQH
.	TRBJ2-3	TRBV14	ASTATVATDTQY
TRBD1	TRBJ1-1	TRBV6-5	ASSYSTGGWTEAF
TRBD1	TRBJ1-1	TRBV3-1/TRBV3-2	ASSRTDRGRGNTEAF
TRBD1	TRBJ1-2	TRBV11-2	ASSSLRQGQYGYT